The sequence of this T cell receptor beta chain was determined in a study of early stage breast cancer tumors. This clone was seen a handful of times. Blood replicates held 0.5 ug DNA, tumor or normal breast roughly 1.5 ug, two each. Profiled with immunoSEQ multiplex PCR; TCRdb holds only in-frame clones, not every one. The sample records more than 20,000 clones, roughly 76% being singletons. V was clipped by 6 bases and J by 2 bases, with 13 bases between them. The CDR3 spans 15 residues. Per germline, CDR1 LNHDA and CDR2 SQIVND (reference sequence). The chain joins TRBV19 to TRBJ1-4, with D hard to call. The TCR originated in a person in their 60s with breast cancer. Sequencing input: blood. The CDR3 bases are TGTGCCAGTAGCACTCAGACATTTACTAATGAAAAACTGTTTTTT. Translation: CASSTQTFTNEKLFF.